This T cell receptor beta chain was found in a study of shared clonotypes between healthy human individuals. Trimming removed 5 bases from V and 5 bases from J, with 11 bases in between. Germline V gene sequence: CDR1 SGHVS, CDR2 FNYEAQ. This CDR3 comprises 13 residues. Profiling relied on immunoSEQ multiplex PCR, and the TCRdb table lists in-frame clones only, not all of them. The sample records around 1.4 million clones, about 98.5% being singletons. The TCR comes from a man aged 25 to 40 in good health. The V and J genes are TRBV7-6 and TRBJ2-3; D is uncertain. Sequencing was done on a sample of naive CD4+ T cells sorted from blood. Subset defined: CD45RA+ positively selected. The CDR3 region has the DNA TGTGCCAGCAGCCAAAACCTTCTAGATACGCAGTATTTT. As protein: CASSQNLLDTQYF.